Sequencing of this T cell receptor (beta chain) was carried out in a study of blood T cell repertoires in COVID-19. Study summary: Spain, Italy and the United States supplied samples that represented acute and convalescent COVID-19.

Sequencing used immunoSEQ multiplex PCR; TCRdb keeps in-frame clones, though not all of them. The sample contains 200,000 to 300,000 clones, about four fifths of which appear only once. The clonotype was recovered from a woman older than 75 with acute or convalescent COVID-19. Sequenced input: peripheral blood.

The CDR3 here is CASKLRDEQFF. In DNA form, the CDR3 reads TGTGCCAGCAAGTTGAGGGATGAGCAGTTCTTC. The chain recombines TRBV25-1 with TRBJ2-1; TRBD2 might be the D (5 bases). The CDR3 has 11 amino acids. The V end lost 7 bases, the J end lost 8 bases, and 9 bases lay between the germline ends. Per germline, CDR1 MGHDK and CDR2 SYGVNS.